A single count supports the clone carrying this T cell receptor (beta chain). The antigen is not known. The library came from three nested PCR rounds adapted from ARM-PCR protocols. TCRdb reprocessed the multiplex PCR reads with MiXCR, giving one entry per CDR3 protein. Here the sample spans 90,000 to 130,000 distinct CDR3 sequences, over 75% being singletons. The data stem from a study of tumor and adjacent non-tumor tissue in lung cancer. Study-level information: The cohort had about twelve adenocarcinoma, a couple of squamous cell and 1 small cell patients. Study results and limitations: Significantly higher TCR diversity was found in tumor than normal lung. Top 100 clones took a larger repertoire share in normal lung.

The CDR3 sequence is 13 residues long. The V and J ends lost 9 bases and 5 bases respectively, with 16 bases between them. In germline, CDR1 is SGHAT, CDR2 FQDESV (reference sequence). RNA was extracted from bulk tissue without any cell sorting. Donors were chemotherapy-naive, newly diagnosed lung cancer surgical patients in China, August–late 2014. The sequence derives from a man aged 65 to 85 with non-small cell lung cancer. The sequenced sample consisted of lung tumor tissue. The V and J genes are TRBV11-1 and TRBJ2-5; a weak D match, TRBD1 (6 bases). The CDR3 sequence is CARVSGVSETQYF. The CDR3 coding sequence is TGTGCCAGAGTGTCAGGGGTTTCGGAGACCCAGTACTTC.